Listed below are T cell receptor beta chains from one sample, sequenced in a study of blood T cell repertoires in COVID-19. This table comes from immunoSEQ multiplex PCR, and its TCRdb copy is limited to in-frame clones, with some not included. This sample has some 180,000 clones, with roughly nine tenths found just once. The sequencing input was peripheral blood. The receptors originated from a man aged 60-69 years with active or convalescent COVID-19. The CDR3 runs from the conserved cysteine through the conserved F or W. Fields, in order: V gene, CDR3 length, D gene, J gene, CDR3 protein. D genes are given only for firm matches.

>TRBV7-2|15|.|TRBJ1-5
CASSLAASTNQPQHF
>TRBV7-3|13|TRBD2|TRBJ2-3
CASSWTSGGTQYF
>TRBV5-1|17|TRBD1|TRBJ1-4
CASSLDNRGATNEKLFF
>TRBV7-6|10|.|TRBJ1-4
CASSSEKLFF
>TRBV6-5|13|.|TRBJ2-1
CASSPLGRDEQFF
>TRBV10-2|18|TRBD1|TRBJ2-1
CASSEPTAGTGAYNEQFF
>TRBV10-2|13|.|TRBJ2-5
CATGRSLSETQYF
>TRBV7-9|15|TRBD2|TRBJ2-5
CASSLWTSRKETQYF
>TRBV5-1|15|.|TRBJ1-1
CASSLVRQENTEAFF
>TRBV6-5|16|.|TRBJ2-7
CASSYLGRGAIGEQYF
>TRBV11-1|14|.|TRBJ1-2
CASSQGPKGDGYTF
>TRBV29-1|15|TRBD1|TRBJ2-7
CSVLGDREYSYEQYF
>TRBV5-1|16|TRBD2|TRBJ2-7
CASSLDSGGRSYEQYF
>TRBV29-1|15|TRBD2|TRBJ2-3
CSVQGLAGGSDTQYF
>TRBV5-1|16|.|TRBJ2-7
CASSFAAGDGTYEQYF
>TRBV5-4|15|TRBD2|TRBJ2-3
CASSLDGGATDTQYF
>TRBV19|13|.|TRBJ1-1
CASSTQVYTEAFF
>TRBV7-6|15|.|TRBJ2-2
CASSLMEQPTGELFF
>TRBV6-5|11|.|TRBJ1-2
CASSSVYGYTF
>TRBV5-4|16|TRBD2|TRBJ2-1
CASSRSGTSAGVEQFF
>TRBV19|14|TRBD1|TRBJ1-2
CASSRDRGIYGYTF
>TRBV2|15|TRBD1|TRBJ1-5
CASRGDRGSNQPQHF
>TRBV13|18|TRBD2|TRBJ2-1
CASSLTSGGAGSYNEQFF
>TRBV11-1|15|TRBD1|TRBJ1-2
CASSHDRGRNYGYTF
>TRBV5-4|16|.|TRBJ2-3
CASSLASRGSTDTQYF
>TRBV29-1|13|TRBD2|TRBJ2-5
CSGGGAVQETQYF
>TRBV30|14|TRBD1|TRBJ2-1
CAWRAGTGFREQFF
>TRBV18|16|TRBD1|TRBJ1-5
CASSSTGGEYGQPQHF
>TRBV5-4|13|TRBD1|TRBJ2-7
CASSSDRVHEQYF
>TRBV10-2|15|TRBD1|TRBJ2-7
CASSEPWTGNYEQYF
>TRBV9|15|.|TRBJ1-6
CASSSTDSYNSPLHF
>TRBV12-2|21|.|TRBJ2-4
CASRSKPQPGHVLVAKNIQYF
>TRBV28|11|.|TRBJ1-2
CASRYNYGYTF
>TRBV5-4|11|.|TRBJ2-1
CASSNRGEQFF
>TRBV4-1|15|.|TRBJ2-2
CASSQGRGNTGELFF
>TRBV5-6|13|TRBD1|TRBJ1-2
CASSGQGDYGYTF
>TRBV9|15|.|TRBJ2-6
CASSVAISGANVLTF
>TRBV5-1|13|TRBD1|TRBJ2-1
CASSQGQNNEQFF
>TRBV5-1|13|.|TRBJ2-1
CASSLDRAREQFF
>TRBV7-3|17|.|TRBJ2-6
CASSRQGGFSGANVLTF
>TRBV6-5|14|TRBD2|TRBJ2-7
CASSLSGGAYEQYF
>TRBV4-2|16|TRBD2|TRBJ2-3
CASSQVLAGALDTQYF
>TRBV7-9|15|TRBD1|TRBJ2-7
CASSPDRGRFYEQYF
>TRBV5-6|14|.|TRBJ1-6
CASSQGRYNSPLHF
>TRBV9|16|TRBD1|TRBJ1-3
CASSVVGTGSGNTIYF
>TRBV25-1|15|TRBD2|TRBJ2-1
CASSMVGGGGNEQFF
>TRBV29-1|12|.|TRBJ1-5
CSAGAIDQPQHF
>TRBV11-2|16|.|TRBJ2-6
CASSSTGTSGANVLTF